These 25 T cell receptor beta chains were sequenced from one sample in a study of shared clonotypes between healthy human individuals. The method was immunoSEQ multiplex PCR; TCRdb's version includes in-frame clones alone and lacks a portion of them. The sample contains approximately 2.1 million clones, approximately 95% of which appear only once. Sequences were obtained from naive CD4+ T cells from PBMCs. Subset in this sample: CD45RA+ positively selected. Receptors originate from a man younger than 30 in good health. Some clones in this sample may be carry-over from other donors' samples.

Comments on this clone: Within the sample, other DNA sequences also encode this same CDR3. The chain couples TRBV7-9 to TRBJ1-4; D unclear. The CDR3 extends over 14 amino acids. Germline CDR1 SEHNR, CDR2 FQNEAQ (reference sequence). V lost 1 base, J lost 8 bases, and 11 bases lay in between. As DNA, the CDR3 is TGTGCCAGCAGCTTAGGAGTATCGGGAGAAAAACTGTTTTTT. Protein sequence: CASSLGVSGEKLFF.

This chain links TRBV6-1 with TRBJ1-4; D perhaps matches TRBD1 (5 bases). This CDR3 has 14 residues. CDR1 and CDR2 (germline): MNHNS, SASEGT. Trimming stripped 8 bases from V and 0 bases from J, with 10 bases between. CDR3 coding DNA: TGTGCCAGCGGGGCAGTTGCAACTAATGAAAAACTGTTTTTT. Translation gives CASGAVATNEKLFF.

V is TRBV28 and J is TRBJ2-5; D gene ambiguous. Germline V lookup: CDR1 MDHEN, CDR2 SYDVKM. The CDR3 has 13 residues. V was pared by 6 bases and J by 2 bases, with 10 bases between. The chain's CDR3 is CASSLPEQETQYF. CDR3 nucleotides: TGTGCCAGCAGCCTGCCGGAACAAGAGACCCAGTACTTC.

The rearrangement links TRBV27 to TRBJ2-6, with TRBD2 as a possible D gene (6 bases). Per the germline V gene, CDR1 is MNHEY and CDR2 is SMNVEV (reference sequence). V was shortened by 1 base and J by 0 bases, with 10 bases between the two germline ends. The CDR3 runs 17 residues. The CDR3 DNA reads TGTGCCAGCAGTTTATTCGTCGGGGGCTCTGGGGCCAACGTCCTGACTTTC. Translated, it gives CASSLFVGGSGANVLTF.

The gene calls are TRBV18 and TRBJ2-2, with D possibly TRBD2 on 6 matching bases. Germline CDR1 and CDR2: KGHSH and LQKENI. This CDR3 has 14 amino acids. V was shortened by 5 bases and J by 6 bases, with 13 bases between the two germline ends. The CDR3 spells CASSFPGTSGELFF. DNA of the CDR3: TGTGCCAGCTCATTCCCCGGGACTTCCGGGGAGCTGTTTTTT.

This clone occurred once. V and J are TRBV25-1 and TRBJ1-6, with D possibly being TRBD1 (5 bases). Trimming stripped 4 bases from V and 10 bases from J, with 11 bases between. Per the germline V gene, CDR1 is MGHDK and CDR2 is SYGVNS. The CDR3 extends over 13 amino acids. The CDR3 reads CASSVTTGSPLHF. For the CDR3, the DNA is TGTGCCAGCAGTGTAACCACAGGCTCACCCCTCCACTTT.

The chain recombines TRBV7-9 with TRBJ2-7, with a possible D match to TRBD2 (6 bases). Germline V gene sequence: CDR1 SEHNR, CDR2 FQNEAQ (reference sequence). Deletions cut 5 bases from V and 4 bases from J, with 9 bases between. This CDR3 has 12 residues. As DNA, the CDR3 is TGTGCCAGCAGCCCTGGGAGGTACGAGCAGTACTTC. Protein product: CASSPGRYEQYF.

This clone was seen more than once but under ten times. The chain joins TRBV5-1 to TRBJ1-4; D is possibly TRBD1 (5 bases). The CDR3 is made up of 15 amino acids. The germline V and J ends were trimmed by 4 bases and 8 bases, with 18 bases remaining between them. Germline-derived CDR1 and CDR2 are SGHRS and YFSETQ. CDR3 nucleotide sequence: TGCGCCAGCAGCCGGAACCAGGGTGAGAGCGAAAAACTGTTTTTT. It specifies CASSRNQGESEKLFF. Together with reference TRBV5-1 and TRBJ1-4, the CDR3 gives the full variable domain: KAGVTQTPRYLIKTRGQQVTLSCSPISGHRSVSWYQQTPGQGLQFLFEYFSETQRNKGNFPGRFSGRQFSNSRSEMNVSTLELGDSALYLCASSRNQGESEKLFFGSGTQLSVL.

Here the CDR3 reads CASSPRTQGGGETQYF. The CDR3 DNA reads as TGTGCCAGCTCACCACGCACCCAGGGCGGAGGAGAGACCCAGTACTTC. This chain links TRBV18 with TRBJ2-5; tentatively, D is TRBD1 or TRBD2 (5 bases each). This CDR3 has 16 residues. Germline assignment: CDR1 KGHSH and CDR2 LQKENI. Trimming removed 1 base at V and 4 bases at J, with 16 bases between.

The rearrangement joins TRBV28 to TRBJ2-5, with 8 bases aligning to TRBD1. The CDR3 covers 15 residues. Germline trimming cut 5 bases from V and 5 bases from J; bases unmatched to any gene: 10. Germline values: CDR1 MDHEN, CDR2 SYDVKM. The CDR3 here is CASSLTATGDETQYF. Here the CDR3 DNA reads TGTGCCAGCAGTCTCACGGCGACAGGGGACGAGACCCAGTACTTC.

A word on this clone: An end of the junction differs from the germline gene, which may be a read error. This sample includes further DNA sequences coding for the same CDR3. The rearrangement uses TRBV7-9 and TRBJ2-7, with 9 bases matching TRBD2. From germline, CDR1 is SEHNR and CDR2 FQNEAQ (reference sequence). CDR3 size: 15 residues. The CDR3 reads CASSLVTSGAYEQYF. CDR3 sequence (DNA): TGCGCCAGCAGCTTAGTGACTAGCGGTGCCTACGAGCAGTACTTC.

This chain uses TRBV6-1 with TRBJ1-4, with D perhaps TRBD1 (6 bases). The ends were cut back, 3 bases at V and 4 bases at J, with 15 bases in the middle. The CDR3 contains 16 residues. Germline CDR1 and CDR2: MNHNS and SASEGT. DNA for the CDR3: TGTGCCAGCAGTGATCTCGGGGGGCAGGGTAATGAAAAACTGTTTTTT. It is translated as CASSDLGGQGNEKLFF.

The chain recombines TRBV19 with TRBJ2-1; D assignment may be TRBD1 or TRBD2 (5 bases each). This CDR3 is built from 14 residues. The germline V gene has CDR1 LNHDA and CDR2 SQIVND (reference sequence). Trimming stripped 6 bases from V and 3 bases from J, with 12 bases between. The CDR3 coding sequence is TGTGCCAGTAGGAACCGGGACCTCTACAATGAGCAGTTCTTC. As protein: CASRNRDLYNEQFF.

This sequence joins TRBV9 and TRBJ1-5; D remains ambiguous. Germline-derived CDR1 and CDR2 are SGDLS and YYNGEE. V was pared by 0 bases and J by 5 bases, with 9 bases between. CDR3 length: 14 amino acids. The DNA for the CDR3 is TGTGCCAGCAGCGTAGATGGGATCTATCAGCCCCAGCATTTT. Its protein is CASSVDGIYQPQHF.

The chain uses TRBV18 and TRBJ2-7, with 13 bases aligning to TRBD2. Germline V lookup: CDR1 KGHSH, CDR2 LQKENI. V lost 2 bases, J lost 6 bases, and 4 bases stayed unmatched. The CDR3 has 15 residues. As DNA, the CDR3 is TGTGCCAGCTCACCAAGACTAGCGGGAGGATTCGAGCAGTACTTC. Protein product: CASSPRLAGGFEQYF.

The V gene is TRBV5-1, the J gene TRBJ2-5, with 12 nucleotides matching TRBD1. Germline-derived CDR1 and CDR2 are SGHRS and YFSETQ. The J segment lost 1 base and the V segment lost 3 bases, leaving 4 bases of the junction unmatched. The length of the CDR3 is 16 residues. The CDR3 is CASSWGTGGFQETQYF. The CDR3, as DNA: TGCGCCAGCAGCTGGGGGACAGGGGGCTTCCAAGAGACCCAGTACTTC.

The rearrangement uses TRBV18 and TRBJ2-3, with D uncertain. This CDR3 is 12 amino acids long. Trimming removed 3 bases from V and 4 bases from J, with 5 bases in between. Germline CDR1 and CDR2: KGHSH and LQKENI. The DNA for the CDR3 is TGTGCCAGCTCACCGGTAGCAGATACGCAGTATTTT. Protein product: CASSPVADTQYF. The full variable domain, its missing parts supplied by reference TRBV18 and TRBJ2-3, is NAGVMQNPRHLVRRRGQEARLRCSPMKGHSHVYWYRQLPEEGLKFMVYLQKENIIDESGMPKERFSAEFPKEGPSILRIQQVVRGDSAAYFCASSPVADTQYFGPGTRLTVL.

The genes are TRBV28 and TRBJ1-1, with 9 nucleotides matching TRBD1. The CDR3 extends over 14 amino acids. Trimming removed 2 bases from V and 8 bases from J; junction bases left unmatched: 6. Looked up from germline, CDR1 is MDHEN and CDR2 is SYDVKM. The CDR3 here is CASSLPGTGKEAFF. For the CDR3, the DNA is TGTGCCAGCAGTTTACCCGGGACAGGGAAGGAAGCTTTCTTT.

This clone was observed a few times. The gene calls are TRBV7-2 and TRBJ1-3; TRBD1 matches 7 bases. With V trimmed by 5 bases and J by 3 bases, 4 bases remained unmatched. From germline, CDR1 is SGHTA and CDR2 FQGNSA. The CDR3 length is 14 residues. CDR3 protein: CASSPTGLGNTIYF. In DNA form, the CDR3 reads TGTGCCAGCAGCCCGACAGGGCTTGGAAACACCATATATTTT.

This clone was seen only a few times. This CDR3 reads CASSPTSQGSNQPQHF. CDR3 DNA: TGTGCCAGCTCACCTACGTCCCAGGGCAGCAATCAGCCCCAGCATTTT. The J gene is TRBJ1-5, the V gene TRBV18, with D tentatively TRBD1 (5 bases). Germline loops: CDR1 KGHSH, CDR2 LQKENI. The V gene lost 3 bases and the J gene lost 1 base, with 13 bases spanning the gap. The CDR3 extends over 16 amino acids.

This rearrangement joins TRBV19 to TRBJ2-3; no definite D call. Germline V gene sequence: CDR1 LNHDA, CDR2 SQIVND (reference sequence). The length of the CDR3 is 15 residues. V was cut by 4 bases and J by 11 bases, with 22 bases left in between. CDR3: CASSTSGVWGIGQYF. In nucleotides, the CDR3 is TGTGCCAGTAGTACCTCCGGAGTGTGGGGTATAGGGCAGTATTTT. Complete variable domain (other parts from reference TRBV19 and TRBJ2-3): DGGITQSPKYLFRKEGQNVTLSCEQNLNHDAMYWYRQDPGQGLRLIYYSQIVNDFQKGDIAEGYSVSREKKESFPLTVTSAQKNPTAFYLCASSTSGVWGIGQYFGPGTRLTVL.

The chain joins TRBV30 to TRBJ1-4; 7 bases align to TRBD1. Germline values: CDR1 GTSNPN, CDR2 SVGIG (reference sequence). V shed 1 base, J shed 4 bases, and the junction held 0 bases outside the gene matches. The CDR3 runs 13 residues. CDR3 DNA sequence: TGTGCCTGGAGTGGGGACAGTAATGAAAAACTGTTTTTT. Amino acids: CAWSGDSNEKLFF.

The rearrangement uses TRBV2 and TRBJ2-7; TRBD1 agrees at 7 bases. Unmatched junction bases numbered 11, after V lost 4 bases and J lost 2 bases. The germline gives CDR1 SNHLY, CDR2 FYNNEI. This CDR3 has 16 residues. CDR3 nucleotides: TGTGCCAGCAGTGTCGGTAACAGGGGCTACACCTACGAGCAGTACTTC. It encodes CASSVGNRGYTYEQYF.

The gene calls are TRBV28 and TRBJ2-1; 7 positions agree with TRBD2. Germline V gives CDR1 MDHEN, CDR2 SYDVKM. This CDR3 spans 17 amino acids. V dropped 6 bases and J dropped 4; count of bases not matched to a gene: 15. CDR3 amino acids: CASSPLVEAGKYNEQFF. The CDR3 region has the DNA TGTGCCAGCAGCCCATTGGTCGAAGCGGGGAAATACAATGAGCAGTTCTTC.

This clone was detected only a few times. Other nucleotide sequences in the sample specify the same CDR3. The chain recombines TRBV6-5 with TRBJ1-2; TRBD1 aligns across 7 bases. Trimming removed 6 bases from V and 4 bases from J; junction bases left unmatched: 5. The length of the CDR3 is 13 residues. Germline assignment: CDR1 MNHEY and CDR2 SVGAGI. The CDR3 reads CASSRDRGYGYTF. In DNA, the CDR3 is TGTGCCAGCAGCCGGGACAGAGGCTATGGCTACACCTTC.